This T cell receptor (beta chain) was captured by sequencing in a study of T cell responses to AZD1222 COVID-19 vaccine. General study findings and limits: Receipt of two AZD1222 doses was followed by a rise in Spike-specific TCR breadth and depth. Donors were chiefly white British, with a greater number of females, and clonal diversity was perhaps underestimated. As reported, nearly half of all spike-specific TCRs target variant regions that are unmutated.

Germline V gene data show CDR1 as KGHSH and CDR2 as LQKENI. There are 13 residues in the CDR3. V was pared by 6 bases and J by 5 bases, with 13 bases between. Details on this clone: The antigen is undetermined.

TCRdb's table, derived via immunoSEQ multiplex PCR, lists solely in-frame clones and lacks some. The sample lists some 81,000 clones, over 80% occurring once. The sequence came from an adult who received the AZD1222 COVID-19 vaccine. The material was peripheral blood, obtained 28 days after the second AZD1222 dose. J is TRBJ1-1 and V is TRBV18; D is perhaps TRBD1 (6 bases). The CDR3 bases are TGTGCCAGCTCCCGGGCAGGGGATACTGAAGCTTTCTTT. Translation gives CASSRAGDTEAFF.